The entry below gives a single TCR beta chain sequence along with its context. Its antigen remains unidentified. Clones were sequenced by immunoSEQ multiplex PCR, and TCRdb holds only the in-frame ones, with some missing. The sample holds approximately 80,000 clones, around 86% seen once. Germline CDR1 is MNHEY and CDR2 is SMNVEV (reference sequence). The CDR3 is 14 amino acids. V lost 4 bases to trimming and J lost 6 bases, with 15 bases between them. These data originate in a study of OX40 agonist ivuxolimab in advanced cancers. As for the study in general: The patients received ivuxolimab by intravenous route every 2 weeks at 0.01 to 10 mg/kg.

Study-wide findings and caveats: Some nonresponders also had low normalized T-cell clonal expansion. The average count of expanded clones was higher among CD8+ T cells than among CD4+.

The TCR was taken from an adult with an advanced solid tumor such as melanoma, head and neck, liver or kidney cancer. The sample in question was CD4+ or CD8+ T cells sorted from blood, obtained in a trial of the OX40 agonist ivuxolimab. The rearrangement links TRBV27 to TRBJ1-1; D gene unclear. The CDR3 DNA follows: TGTGCCAGCAGTTCCCCGGTATGGGGAGCTGAAGCTTTCTTT. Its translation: CASSSPVWGAEAFF.